The 27 T cell receptor beta chains reported below all come from one sample, sequenced in a study of cytomegalovirus exposure and HLA in healthy donors. The primer mix had 60 Vbeta and 13 Jbeta primers. Method: immunoSEQ multiplex PCR; TCRdb's copy keeps in-frame clones and lacks some. The data hold fewer than 100,000 clones, with roughly 80% observed a single time. Sequencing was performed on PBMCs. Every receptor here comes from a man in his sixties in good health and CMV-seropositive.

This chain joins TRBV29-1 and TRBJ1-1, with D unclear. The CDR3 sequence is 10 residues long. Deletions cut 1 base from V and 11 bases from J, with 8 bases between. CDR1 is SQVTM, CDR2 ANQGSEA, per germline. The CDR3 protein is CSVEGPGAFF. The CDR3 bases are TGCAGCGTTGAAGGACCGGGGGCTTTCTTT.

V is TRBV12-5 and J is TRBJ2-5; 15 bases agree with TRBD2. The germline CDR1 and CDR2 sequences are LGHNT and FRNRAP. The CDR3 is made up of 19 amino acids. The ends lost 0 bases at V and 4 bases at J; junction bases unmatched: 9. As DNA, the CDR3 is TGTGCTAGTGGTTTGGTAGGGGGACTAGCGGGGGGCCGGGTAGAGACCCAGTACTTC. Amino acid sequence: CASGLVGGLAGGRVETQYF.

V and J are TRBV7-9 and TRBJ1-1; TRBD1 matches 8 bases. The J segment lost 0 bases and the V segment lost 5 bases, leaving 8 bases of the junction unmatched. Germline loops: CDR1 SEHNR, CDR2 FQNEAQ (reference sequence). The CDR3 has 16 residues. CDR3 sequence reads: CASSRQTGVMNTEAFF. DNA for the CDR3: TGTGCCAGCAGCCGGCAGACAGGGGTCATGAACACTGAAGCTTTCTTT. Using reference TRBV7-9 and TRBJ1-1 for the parts outside the CDR3, the full variable domain is DTGVSQNPRHKITKRGQNVTFRCDPISEHNRLYWYRQTLGQGPEFLTYFQNEAQLEKSRLLSDRFSAERPKGSFSTLEIQRTEQGDSAMYLCASSRQTGVMNTEAFFGQGTRLTVV.

This clone has only a few counts. This sequence joins TRBV6-5 and TRBJ2-1; TRBD2 matches 7 bases. Germline V gives CDR1 MNHEY, CDR2 SVGAGI. The CDR3 consists of 12 residues. V gave up 5 bases and J gave up 9 bases; unmatched junction bases: 4. The CDR3 DNA follows: TGTGCCAGCAGTGCACTAGCGATTGAGCAGTTCTTC. This encodes CASSALAIEQFF.

This chain uses TRBV6-5 with TRBJ1-3, with 9 bases matching TRBD1. Trimming took 4 bases from V and 3 from J; bases not matched to a gene: 1. Germline values: CDR1 MNHEY, CDR2 SVGAGI. This CDR3 spans 14 amino acids. The CDR3 reads CASSSDRGGNTIYF. The CDR3 DNA is TGTGCCAGCAGTTCGGACAGGGGTGGAAACACCATATATTTT.

The chain carries TRBV6-6 and TRBJ2-7, with 7 positions matching TRBD2. CDR1 MNHNY and CDR2 SVGAGI come from the germline V gene (reference sequence). The CDR3 spans 15 residues. The trim removed 0 bases at V and 1 base at J, leaving 3 bases unmatched. The CDR3 sequence: CASSYSQGGSYEQYF. CDR3 sequence (DNA): TGTGCCAGCAGTTACTCGCAGGGAGGGTCCTACGAGCAGTACTTC.

V is TRBV6-1 and J is TRBJ2-7, with a weak D call TRBD1 (6 bases). Trimming left V 3 bases short and J 0 bases short, with 21 bases between. CDR1 and CDR2 (germline): MNHNS, SASEGT. The CDR3 runs to 18 residues. The CDR3 DNA follows: TGTGCCAGCAGTGATTTGGGATTCGGGACACTCAACTCCTACGAGCAGTACTTC. It specifies CASSDLGFGTLNSYEQYF.

The rearrangement joins TRBV5-4 to TRBJ2-5; 7 positions agree with TRBD2. The DNA end favors TRBJ2-7, so the J call may be wrong. The CDR3 runs to 15 residues. Germline CDR1 and CDR2: SGHNT and YYREEE (reference sequence). CDR3: CASSPGAGLSYEQYF. Written as DNA, the CDR3 is TGTGCCAGCAGCCCCGGAGCGGGGCTCTCCTACGAGCAGTACTTC.

The chain combines TRBV5-1 with TRBJ2-2; 9 bases fit TRBD1. This CDR3 is 16 amino acids long. Trimming at V came to 0 bases and at J to 5 bases, leaving 5 bases not matched to a gene. Germline V gene lookup returns CDR1 SGHRS and CDR2 YFSETQ. The CDR3: CASSLVSGTGTGELFF. As DNA, the CDR3 is TGCGCCAGCAGCTTGGTCTCTGGGACAGGGACCGGGGAGCTGTTTTTT.

This chain links TRBV6-1 with TRBJ2-3; D unresolved. Deletions cut 6 bases from V and 2 bases from J, with 3 bases between. The germline V gene encodes CDR1 MNHNS and CDR2 SASEGT. There are 11 residues in the CDR3. Here the CDR3 DNA reads TGTGCCAGCAGCCACACAGATACGCAGTATTTT. Protein: CASSHTDTQYF.

The chain combines TRBV15 with TRBJ2-7, with no clear D. V was trimmed by 5 bases and J by 4 bases, leaving 12 bases between them. The CDR3 sequence is 13 residues long. Germline CDR1 reads LNHNV; CDR2 reads YYDKDF (reference sequence). The CDR3 reads CATSHSPRYEQYF. DNA for the CDR3: TGTGCCACCAGCCACTCCCCGAGGTACGAGCAGTACTTC.

This clone came up a few times. This chain joins TRBV4-1 and TRBJ2-3; D unclear. Germline V lookup: CDR1 MGHRA, CDR2 YSYEKL. The CDR3 has 14 amino acids. Trimming left V 5 bases short and J 2 bases short, with 11 bases between. CDR3 in DNA: TGCGCCAGCAGCAATACTATCAACACAGATACGCAGTATTTT. Its translation: CASSNTINTDTQYF.

The V gene is TRBV4-3, the J gene TRBJ2-3; perhaps TRBD1 as D (5 bases). V lost 0 bases, J lost 6 bases, and 16 bases lay in between. Germline CDR1 reads LGHNA; CDR2 reads YSLEER. The CDR3 spans 16 residues. CDR3 protein: CASSQEGTGRGDTQYF. The CDR3 DNA sequence: TGCGCCAGCAGCCAAGAAGGAACAGGCCGTGGGGATACGCAGTATTTT.

The CDR3 sequence: CASSRGSQPQHF. CDR3 DNA: TGTGCCAGCAGTCGCGGGAGTCAGCCCCAGCATTTT. This chain connects TRBV2 to TRBJ1-5; D is unclear. Germline CDR1 reads SNHLY; CDR2 reads FYNNEI. The CDR3 runs to 12 residues. V gave up 5 bases and J gave up 6 bases, with 8 bases separating them.

The chain has TRBV25-1 and TRBJ1-4; TRBD1 agrees at 12 bases. The CDR3 has 17 residues. Germline CDR1 and CDR2: MGHDK and SYGVNS. The trim removed 5 bases at V and 2 bases at J, leaving 6 bases unmatched. The CDR3: CASSTRDRGLTNEKLFF. As DNA, the CDR3 is TGTGCCAGCAGTACCCGGGACAGGGGGCTCACTAATGAAAAACTGTTTTTT. Drawing the rest from reference TRBV25-1 and TRBJ1-4, the complete variable domain is EADIYQTPRYLVIGTGKKITLECSQTMGHDKMYWYQQDPGMELHLIHYSYGVNSTEKGDLSSESTVSRIRTEHFPLTLESARPSHTSQYLCASSTRDRGLTNEKLFFGSGTQLSVL.

J is TRBJ2-2 and V is TRBV2; tentatively, D is TRBD1 (5 bases). Germline-derived CDR1 and CDR2 are SNHLY and FYNNEI. V was pared by 6 bases and J by 8 bases, with 7 bases between. This CDR3 spans 11 amino acids. The CDR3 DNA follows: TGTGCCAGCAGACAGGCGGGGGAGCTGTTTTTT. This gives the protein CASRQAGELFF.

The chain joins TRBV28 to TRBJ2-7; 9 bases match TRBD1. Trimming cost V 5 bases and J 7 bases; bases outside gene matches: 9. Looked up from germline, CDR1 is MDHEN and CDR2 is SYDVKM. The CDR3 is 14 residues long. The CDR3 protein is CASSDQDRGEEQYF. The CDR3, as DNA: TGTGCCAGCAGTGATCAGGACAGGGGAGAAGAGCAGTACTTC.

The rearrangement links TRBV5-1 to TRBJ1-3, with 7 bases identical to TRBD1. CDR3 length equals 15 residues. The V segment lost 4 bases and the J segment 4 bases; nucleotides outside the gene matches: 8. Germline lookup yields CDR1 SGHRS and CDR2 YFSETQ. CDR3 sequence: CASSVDRVSGNTIYF. CDR3 bases: TGCGCCAGCAGCGTTGACAGGGTATCAGGAAACACCATATATTTT.

The chain couples TRBV5-5 to TRBJ1-3; 7 nucleotides match TRBD1. Losses at the gene ends were 4 bases for V and 2 bases for J; bases not matched to a gene: 3. The CDR3 sequence is 14 residues long. Germline V gene sequence: CDR1 SGHKS, CDR2 YYEKEE (reference sequence). In nucleotides, the CDR3 is TGTGCCAGCAGCGGTGGGACAGCTGGAAACACCATATATTTT. This gives the protein CASSGGTAGNTIYF.

This clone was counted a few times. This chain connects TRBV18 to TRBJ2-3, with D hard to call. V gave up 2 bases and J gave up 6 bases, with 6 bases separating them. The length of the CDR3 is 12 residues. Germline loops: CDR1 KGHSH, CDR2 LQKENI. The DNA of the CDR3 is TGTGCCAGCTCACCAGTCGCGGATACGCAGTATTTT. This encodes CASSPVADTQYF. Looking up the rest from reference TRBV18 and TRBJ2-3 gives the full variable domain: NAGVMQNPRHLVRRRGQEARLRCSPMKGHSHVYWYRQLPEEGLKFMVYLQKENIIDESGMPKERFSAEFPKEGPSILRIQQVVRGDSAAYFCASSPVADTQYFGPGTRLTVL.

J is TRBJ2-5 and V is TRBV6-6; maybe TRBD1 (6 bases). The last part of the DNA fits TRBJ2-7 better; the J call may be wrong. Looked up from germline, CDR1 is MNHNY and CDR2 is SVGAGI (reference sequence). CDR3 length: 13 residues. The CDR3 loop reads CASSGTFGYEQYF. DNA for the CDR3: TGTGCCAGCAGCGGGACATTCGGGTACGAGCAGTACTTC.

The rearrangement links TRBV9 to TRBJ2-5; D may be TRBD2 (6 bases). The J call may be wrong; the DNA end is better matched by TRBJ2-7. Looked up from germline, CDR1 is SGDLS and CDR2 is YYNGEE. This CDR3 is built from 15 residues. The CDR3 spells CASSVGGEIAYEQYF. The CDR3 nucleotides are TGTGCCAGCAGCGTAGGGGGGGAAATCGCCTACGAGCAGTACTTC.

The genes are TRBV7-6 and TRBJ2-7, with TRBD1 matching over 7 bases. Trimming at V came to 5 bases and at J to 3 bases, leaving 13 bases not matched to a gene. Germline values: CDR1 SGHVS, CDR2 FNYEAQ. The CDR3 covers 16 residues. Here the CDR3 reads CASSPPSGTESYEQYF. The CDR3 DNA is TGTGCCAGCAGCCCACCTTCCGGGACAGAGAGCTACGAGCAGTACTTC.

The V gene is TRBV2, the J gene TRBJ2-7; 7 nucleotides match TRBD1. Germline CDR1 reads SNHLY; CDR2 reads FYNNEI. V lost 10 bases, J lost 2 bases, and 11 bases stayed unmatched. The CDR3 has 14 amino acids. CDR3 bases: TGTGCCACCACAGAACAGGGGTCAACCTACGAGCAGTACTTC. Residues: CATTEQGSTYEQYF.

The chain is built from TRBV19 and TRBJ2-3, with TRBD1 identical over 7 bases. CDR1 and CDR2 (germline): LNHDA, SQIVND (reference sequence). V was clipped by 3 bases and J by 3 bases; unmatched bases: 3. The CDR3 is made up of 14 amino acids. The CDR3 DNA reads as TGTGCCAGTAGTATCGCAGGGGGAACAGATACGCAGTATTTT. It specifies CASSIAGGTDTQYF.

This clone appeared a single time. The V and J genes are TRBV4-1 and TRBJ2-1; TRBD2 aligns across 7 bases. The CDR3 is 17 amino acids. Germline V gene lookup returns CDR1 MGHRA and CDR2 YSYEKL. Losses at the gene ends were 4 bases for V and 0 bases for J; bases not matched to a gene: 9. Here the CDR3 reads CASSPWGGVSSYNEQFF. The CDR3 DNA is TGCGCCAGCAGCCCTTGGGGGGGGGTGAGCTCCTACAATGAGCAGTTCTTC.

V gene TRBV5-3 combines with J gene TRBJ2-1; 12 bases map to TRBD2. TRBV5-3 carries the ORF label, with uncertain function. V lost 4 bases to trimming and J lost 2 bases; unmatched junction nucleotides: 4. This CDR3 has 16 residues. The DNA for the CDR3 is TGTGCCAGAAGCACAAGACTAGCGGGGGCCTACAATGAGCAGTTCTTC. This translates into CARSTRLAGAYNEQFF.